This TCR beta chain is drawn from a study of T-cell reconstitution after alpha-beta-depleted transplantation in children. The study's findings and limits: T cells produced anew were the main source of T-cell counts and diversity one year after transplant.

Preparation of the TCRbeta library used unique molecular identifiers. TCRdb itself ran the PCR reads through MiXCR, one entry per CDR3 protein. The sample contains roughly 220,000 distinct CDR3 sequences, approximately 8% of which appear only once. This clonotype came up many times. Its antigen remains unidentified. The material sequenced was PBMCs, mostly from graft donor cells, taken 360 days after TCRalphabeta/CD19-depleted stem cell transplant. The TCR originated in a male patient aged 2-10 years who had a stem cell transplant for acute myeloid leukemia, so the T cells may come from the graft donor.

As DNA, the CDR3 is TGCAGCGTTGAAGGCCAATTGGACACTGAAGCTTTCTTT. Residues: CSVEGQLDTEAFF. V gene TRBV29-1 combines with J gene TRBJ1-1; the D is unclear. Germline lookup yields CDR1 SQVTM and CDR2 ANQGSEA. The CDR3 contains 13 residues. The V end was cut by 1 base, the J end by 3 bases, with 9 bases between.